This TCR beta chain appears in the sequencing data of a study of siplizumab effects on memory and regulatory T cells. V gave up 0 bases and J gave up 3 bases, with 4 bases separating them. Germline values: CDR1 SGHRS, CDR2 YFSETQ. The CDR3 sequence is 13 residues long. Produced via immunoSEQ multiplex PCR; TCRdb's table is partial and in-frame only. The sample gives about 100,000 clones, 90% to 95% of which show up once; around 0.77% is in the top ten. The chain recombines TRBV5-1 with TRBJ1-3; D remains ambiguous. This receptor was identified in a human donor in good health. The sequencing input was Tregs sorted from blood. CDR3 amino acids: CASSLGGGNTIYF. The DNA of the CDR3 is TGCGCCAGCAGCTTGGGAGGTGGAAACACCATATATTTT.